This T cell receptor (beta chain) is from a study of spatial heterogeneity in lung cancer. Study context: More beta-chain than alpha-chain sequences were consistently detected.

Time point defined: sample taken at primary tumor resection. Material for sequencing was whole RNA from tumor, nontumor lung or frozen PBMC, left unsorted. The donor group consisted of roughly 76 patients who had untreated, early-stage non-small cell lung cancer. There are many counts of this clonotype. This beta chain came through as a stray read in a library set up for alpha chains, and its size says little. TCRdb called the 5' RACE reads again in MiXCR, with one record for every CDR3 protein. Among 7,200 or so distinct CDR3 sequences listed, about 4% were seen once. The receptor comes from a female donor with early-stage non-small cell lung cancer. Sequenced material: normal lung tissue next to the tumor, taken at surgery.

This CDR3 is CASSRDTSQETQYF. CDR3 coding DNA: TGTGCCAGCAGCAGAGACACTTCCCAAGAGACCCAGTACTTC. The chain couples TRBV7-2 to TRBJ2-5; D gene ambiguous. Germline loops: CDR1 SGHTA, CDR2 FQGNSA. CDR3 length: 14 amino acids. The germline V and J ends were trimmed by 5 bases and 1 base, with 11 bases remaining between them. The whole variable domain, filled in from reference TRBV7-2 and TRBJ2-5, reads GAGVSQSPSNKVTEKGKDVELRCDPISGHTALYWYRQSLGQGLEFLIYFQGNSAPDKSGLPSDRFSAERTGGSVSTLTIQRTQQEDSAVYLCASSRDTSQETQYFGPGTRLLVL.